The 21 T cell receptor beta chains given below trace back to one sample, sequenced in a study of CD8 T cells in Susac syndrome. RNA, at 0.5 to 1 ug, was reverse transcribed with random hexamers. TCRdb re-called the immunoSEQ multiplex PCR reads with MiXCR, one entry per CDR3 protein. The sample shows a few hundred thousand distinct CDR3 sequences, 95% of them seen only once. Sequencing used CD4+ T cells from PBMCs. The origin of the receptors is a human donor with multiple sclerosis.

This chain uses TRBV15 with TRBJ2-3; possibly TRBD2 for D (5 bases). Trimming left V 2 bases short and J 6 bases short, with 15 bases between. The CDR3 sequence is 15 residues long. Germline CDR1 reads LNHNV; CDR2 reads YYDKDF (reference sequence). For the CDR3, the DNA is TGTGCCACCAGCAGATCGGAACTAGTCCCCGATACGCAGTATTTT. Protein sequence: CATSRSELVPDTQYF.

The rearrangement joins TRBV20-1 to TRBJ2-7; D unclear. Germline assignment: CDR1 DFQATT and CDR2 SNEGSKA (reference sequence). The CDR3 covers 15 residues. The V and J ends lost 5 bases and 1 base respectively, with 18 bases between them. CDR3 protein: CSAALLSIVSYEQYF. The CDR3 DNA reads TGCAGTGCTGCCCTTTTGTCGATTGTATCCTACGAGCAGTACTTC.

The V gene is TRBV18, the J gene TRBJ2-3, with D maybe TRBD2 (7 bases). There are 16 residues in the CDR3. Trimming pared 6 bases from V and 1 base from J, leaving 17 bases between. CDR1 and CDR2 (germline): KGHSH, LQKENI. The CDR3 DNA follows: TGTGCCAGCTCGGCGGCGGGGGCTCTTCGCACAGATACGCAGTATTTT. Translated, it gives CASSAAGALRTDTQYF.

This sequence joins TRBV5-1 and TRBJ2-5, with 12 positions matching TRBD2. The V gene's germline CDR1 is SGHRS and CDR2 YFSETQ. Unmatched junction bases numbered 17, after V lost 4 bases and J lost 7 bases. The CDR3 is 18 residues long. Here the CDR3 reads CASSNEPPSTSGSGTQYF. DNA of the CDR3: TGCGCCAGCAGCAACGAACCACCATCGACTAGCGGGAGTGGGACCCAGTACTTC.

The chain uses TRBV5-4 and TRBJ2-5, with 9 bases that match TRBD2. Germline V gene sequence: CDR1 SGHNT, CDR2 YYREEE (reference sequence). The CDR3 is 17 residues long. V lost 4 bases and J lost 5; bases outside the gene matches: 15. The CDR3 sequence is CASSPDGGGAFGETQYF. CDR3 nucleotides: TGTGCCAGCAGCCCGGATGGCGGGGGGGCGTTTGGGGAGACCCAGTACTTC.

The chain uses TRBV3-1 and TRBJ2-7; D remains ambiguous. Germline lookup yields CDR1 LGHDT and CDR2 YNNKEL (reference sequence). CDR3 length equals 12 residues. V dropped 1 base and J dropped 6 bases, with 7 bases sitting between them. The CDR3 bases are TGTGCCAGCAGCCAAGCAGATGGCGAGCAGTACTTC. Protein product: CASSQADGEQYF.

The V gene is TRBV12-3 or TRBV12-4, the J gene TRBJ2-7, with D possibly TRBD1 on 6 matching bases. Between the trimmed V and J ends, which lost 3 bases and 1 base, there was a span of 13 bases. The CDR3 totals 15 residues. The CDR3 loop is CASSFPGALSYEQYF. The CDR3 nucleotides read TGTGCCAGCAGTTTCCCAGGGGCCCTATCCTACGAGCAGTACTTC.

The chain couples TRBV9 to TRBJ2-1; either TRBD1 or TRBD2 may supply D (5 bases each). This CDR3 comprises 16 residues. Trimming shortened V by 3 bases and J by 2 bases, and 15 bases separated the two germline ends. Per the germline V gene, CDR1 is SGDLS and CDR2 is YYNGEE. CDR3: CASSEGSGRPYNEQFF. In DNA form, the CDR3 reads TGTGCCAGCAGCGAGGGTTCGGGGCGGCCCTACAATGAGCAGTTCTTC.

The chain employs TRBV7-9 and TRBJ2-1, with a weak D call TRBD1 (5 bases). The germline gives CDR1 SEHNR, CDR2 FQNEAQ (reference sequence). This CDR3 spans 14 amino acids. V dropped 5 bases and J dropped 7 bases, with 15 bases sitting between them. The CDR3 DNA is TGTGCCAGCAGCCCCCGGACACTCATGAATGAGCAGTTCTTC. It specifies CASSPRTLMNEQFF.

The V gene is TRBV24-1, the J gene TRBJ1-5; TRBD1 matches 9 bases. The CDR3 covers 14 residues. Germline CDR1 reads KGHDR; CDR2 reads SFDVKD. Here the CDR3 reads CAGPGQGFAQPQHF. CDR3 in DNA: TGTGCTGGCCCAGGACAGGGGTTCGCTCAGCCCCAGCATTTT.

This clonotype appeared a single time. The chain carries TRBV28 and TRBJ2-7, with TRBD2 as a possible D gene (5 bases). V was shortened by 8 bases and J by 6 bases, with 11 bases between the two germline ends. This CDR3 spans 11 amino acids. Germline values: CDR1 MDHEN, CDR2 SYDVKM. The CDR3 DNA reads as TGTGCCAGCCTAGCTAGTGGCGAGCAGTACTTC. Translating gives CASLASGEQYF.

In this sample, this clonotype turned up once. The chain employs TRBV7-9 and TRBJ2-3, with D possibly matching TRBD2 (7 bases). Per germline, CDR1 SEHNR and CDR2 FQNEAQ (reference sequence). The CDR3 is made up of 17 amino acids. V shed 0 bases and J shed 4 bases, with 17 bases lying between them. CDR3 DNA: TGTGCCAGCAGCTTAGCGGGAACCGGGGGGCTCGCAGATACGCAGTATTTT. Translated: CASSLAGTGGLADTQYF.

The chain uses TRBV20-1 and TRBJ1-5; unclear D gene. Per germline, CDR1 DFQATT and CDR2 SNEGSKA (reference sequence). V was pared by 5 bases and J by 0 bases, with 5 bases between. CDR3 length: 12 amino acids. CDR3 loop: CSASRSNQPQHF. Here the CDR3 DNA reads TGCAGTGCTTCCCGTAGCAATCAGCCCCAGCATTTT.

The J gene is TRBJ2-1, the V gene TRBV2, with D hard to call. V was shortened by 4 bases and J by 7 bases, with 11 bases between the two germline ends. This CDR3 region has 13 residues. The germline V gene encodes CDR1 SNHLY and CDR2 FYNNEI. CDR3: CASSGGATNEQFF. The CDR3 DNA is TGTGCCAGCAGTGGTGGAGCTACAAATGAGCAGTTCTTC.

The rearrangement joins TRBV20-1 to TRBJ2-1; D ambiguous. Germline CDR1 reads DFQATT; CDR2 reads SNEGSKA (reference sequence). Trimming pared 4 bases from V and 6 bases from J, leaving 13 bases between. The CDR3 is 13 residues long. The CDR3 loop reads CSAIWRIPNEQFF. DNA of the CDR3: TGCAGTGCTATTTGGCGGATCCCCAATGAGCAGTTCTTC.

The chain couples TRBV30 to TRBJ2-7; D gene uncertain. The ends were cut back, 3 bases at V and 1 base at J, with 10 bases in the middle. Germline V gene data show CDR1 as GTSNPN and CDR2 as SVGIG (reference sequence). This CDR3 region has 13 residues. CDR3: CAWRSLGSYEQYF. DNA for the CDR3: TGTGCCTGGAGAAGTCTCGGGTCCTACGAGCAGTACTTC.

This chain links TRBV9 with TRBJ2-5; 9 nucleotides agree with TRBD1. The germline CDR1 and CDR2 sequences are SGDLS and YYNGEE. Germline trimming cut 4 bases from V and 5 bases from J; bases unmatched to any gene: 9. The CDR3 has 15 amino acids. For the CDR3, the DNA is TGTGCCAGCAGCCGAGTTTTAGGACAGGGGGAGACCCAGTACTTC. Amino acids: CASSRVLGQGETQYF.

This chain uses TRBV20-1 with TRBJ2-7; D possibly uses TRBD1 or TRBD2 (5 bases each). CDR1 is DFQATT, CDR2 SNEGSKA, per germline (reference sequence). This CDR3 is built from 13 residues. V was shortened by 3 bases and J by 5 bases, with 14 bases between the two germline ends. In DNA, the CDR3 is TGCAGTGCTAGTCGGGGACGGCGGAACGAGCAGTACTTC. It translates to CSASRGRRNEQYF.

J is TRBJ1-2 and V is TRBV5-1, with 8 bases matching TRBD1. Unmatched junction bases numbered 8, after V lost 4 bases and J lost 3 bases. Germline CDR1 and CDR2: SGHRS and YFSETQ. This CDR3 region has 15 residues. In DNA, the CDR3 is TGCGCCAGCAGCCTTCGAGCGACAGGGGACTATGGCTACACCTTC. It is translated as CASSLRATGDYGYTF. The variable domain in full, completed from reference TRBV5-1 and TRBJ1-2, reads KAGVTQTPRYLIKTRGQQVTLSCSPISGHRSVSWYQQTPGQGLQFLFEYFSETQRNKGNFPGRFSGRQFSNSRSEMNVSTLELGDSALYLCASSLRATGDYGYTFGSGTRLTVV.

CDR3 nucleotides: TGTGCCAGCAGTCCGCGACTAGCGGGAGGAGGAGAGACCCAGTACTTC. Translation gives CASSPRLAGGGETQYF. The rearrangement links TRBV2 to TRBJ2-5, with 13 nucleotides matching TRBD2. Germline assignment: CDR1 SNHLY and CDR2 FYNNEI. J was trimmed by 4 bases and V by 5 bases; bases with no gene match: 7. The CDR3 length is 16 residues.

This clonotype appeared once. The CDR3 DNA follows: TGCAGCGTCCGGAGTGAGTCCAGGGTTTCATATGAGCAGTTCTTC. Protein product: CSVRSESRVSYEQFF. The chain joins TRBV29-1 to TRBJ2-1; D may be TRBD1 (5 bases). Per germline, CDR1 SQVTM and CDR2 ANQGSEA. The CDR3 spans 15 residues. The V and J ends lost 6 bases and 8 bases respectively, with 23 bases between them.